This entry is about one T cell receptor beta chain. Antigen unknown. The repertoire was sequenced with immunoSEQ multiplex PCR; TCRdb's copy has only in-frame clones and lacks some. The sample lists about 1,800,000 clones; 85% to 95% were seen once. As defined, naive CD8 cells were CD45RO-negative and positively selected for CCR7, with terminally differentiated effector memory CD45RA+ cells excluded. These data are taken from a study of shared clonotypes between healthy human individuals. Turning to the study itself: Three CD4 naive, three CD4 memory, two CD8 naive and one CD8 memory plate were used per donor. Study outcomes and limitations: The sharing of approximately 4.6% of naive CD4 clonotypes was seen across a handful of donors. Generally, naive subsets came out with larger estimated richness than memory subsets.

Sample: naive CD8+ T cells sorted from blood. This TCR derives from a man aged 18 to 30 in good health.

CDR3: CASSFVDPDTQYF. In DNA, the CDR3 is TGTGCCAGCAGCTTTGTGGACCCAGATACGCAGTATTTT. The chain is built from TRBV5-6 and TRBJ2-3; D is ambiguous. The CDR3 is made up of 13 amino acids. V lost 2 bases, J lost 4 bases, and 8 bases lay in between. Germline V gene sequence: CDR1 SGHDT, CDR2 YYEEEE.